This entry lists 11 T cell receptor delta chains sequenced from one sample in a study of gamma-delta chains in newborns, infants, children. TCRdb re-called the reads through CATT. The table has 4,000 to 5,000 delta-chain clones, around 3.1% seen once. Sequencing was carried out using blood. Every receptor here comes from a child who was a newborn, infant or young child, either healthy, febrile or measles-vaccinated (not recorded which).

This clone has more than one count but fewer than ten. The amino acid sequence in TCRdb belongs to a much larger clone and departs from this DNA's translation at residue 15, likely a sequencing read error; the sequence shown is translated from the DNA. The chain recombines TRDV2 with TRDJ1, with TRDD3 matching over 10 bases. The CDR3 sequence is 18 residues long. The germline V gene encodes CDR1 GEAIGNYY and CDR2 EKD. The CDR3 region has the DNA TGTGCCTGTGACACCGCCTGGGGGATAGACCGGTACACCGATGAACTCATCTTT. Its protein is CACDTAWGIDRYTDELIF.

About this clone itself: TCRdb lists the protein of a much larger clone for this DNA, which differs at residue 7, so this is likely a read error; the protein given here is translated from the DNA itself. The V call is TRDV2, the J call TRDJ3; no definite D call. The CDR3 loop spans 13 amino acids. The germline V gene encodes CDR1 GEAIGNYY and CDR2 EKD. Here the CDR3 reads CACDTWNTRQMFF. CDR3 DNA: TGTGCCTGTGACACCTGGAACACCCGACAGATGTTTTTC.

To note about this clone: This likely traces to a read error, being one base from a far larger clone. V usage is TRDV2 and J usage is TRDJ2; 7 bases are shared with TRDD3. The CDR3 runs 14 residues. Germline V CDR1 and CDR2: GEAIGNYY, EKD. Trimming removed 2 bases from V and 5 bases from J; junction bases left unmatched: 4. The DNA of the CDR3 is TGTGCCTGTGACATACTGGGGAATACAGCACAACTCTTCTTT. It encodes CACDILGNTAQLFF.

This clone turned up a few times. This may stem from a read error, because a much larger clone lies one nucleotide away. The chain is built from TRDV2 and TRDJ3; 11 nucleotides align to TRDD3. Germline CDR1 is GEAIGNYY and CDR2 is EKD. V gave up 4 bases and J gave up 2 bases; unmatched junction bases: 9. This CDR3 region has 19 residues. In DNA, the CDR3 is TGTGCCTGTGAACCGCTACTGGGGGATAGCCCCTGGGACACCCGACAGATGTTTTTC. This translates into CACEPLLGDSPWDTRQMFF.

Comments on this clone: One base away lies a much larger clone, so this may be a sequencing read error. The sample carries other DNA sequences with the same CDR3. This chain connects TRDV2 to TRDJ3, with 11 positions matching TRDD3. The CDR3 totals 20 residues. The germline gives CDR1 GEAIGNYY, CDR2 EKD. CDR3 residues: CACDTEYGGYGIRDTRQMFF. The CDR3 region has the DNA TGCGCCTGTGACACCGAGTATGGGGGATACGGAATCCGGGACACCCGACAGATGTTTTTC.

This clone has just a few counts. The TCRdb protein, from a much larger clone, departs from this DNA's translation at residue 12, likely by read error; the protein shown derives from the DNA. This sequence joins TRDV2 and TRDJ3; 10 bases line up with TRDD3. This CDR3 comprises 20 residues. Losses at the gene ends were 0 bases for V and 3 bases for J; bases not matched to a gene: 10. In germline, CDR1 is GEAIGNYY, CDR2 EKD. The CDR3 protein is CACDTAWGIPGCWDTRQMFF. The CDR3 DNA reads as TGTGCCTGTGACACCGCATGGGGGATACCAGGCTGCTGGGACACCCGACAGATGTTTTTC.

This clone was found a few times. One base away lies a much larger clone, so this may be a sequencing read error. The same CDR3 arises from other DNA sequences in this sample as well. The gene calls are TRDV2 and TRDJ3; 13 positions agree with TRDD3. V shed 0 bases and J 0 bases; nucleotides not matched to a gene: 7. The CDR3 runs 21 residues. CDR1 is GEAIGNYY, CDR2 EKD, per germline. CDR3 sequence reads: CACDTVLGDTPSSWDTRQMFF. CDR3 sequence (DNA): TGTGCCTGTGACACCGTACTGGGGGATACGCCGAGCTCCTGGGACACCCGACAGATGTTTTTC.

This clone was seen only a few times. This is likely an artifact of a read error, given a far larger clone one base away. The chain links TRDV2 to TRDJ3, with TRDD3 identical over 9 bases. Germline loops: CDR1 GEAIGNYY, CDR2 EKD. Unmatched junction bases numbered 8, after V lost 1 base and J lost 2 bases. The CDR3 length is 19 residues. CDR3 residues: CACDTVRWGYAWDTRQMFF. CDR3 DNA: TGTGCCTGTGACACTGTCCGCTGGGGATACGCCTGGGACACCCGACAGATGTTTTTC.

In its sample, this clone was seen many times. DNA of the CDR3: TGTGCTCTTGGGGAACTCACCTTCCTACGTACTGGGGGATTGAGATGGGCCGATAAACTCATCTTT. Translation gives CALGELTFLRTGGLRWADKLIF. The chain joins TRDV1 to TRDJ1; a possible D gene is TRDD3 (10 bases). The CDR3 extends over 22 amino acids. Looked up from germline, CDR1 is TSWWSYY and CDR2 is QGS. V was trimmed by 0 bases and J by 3 bases, leaving 32 bases between them.

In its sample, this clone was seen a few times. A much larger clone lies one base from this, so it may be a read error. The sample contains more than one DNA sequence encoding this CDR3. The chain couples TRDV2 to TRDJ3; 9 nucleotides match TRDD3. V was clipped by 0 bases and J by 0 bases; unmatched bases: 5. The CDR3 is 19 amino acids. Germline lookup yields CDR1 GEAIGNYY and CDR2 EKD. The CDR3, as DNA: TGTGCCTGTGACACCGTGCTGGGGGATGGCTCCTGGGACACCCGACAGATGTTTTTC. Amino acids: CACDTVLGDGSWDTRQMFF.

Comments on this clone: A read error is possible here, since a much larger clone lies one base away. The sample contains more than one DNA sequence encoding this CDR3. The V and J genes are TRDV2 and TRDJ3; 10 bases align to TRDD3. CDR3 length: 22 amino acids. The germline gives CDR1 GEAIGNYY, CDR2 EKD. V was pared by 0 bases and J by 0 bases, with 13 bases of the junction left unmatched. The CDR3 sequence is CACDTSPYWGIPSSWDTRQMFF. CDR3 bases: TGTGCCTGTGACACCTCCCCGTACTGGGGGATCCCTAGCTCCTGGGACACCCGACAGATGTTTTTC.